These T cell receptor beta chains were read from a single sample in a study of identical twins. TCRdb re-analysed the 5' RACE reads in MiXCR, keeping a single row per CDR3 protein. The sample includes 300,000 to 400,000 distinct CDR3 sequences, roughly an eighth seen only once; the top ten take 6% to 9%. This sample also appeared in a second study, on yellow fever vaccine responses in identical twins.

Input material: CD8+ T cells sorted from blood. The receptors come from a woman under 30 in good health. The CDR3 runs from the conserved cysteine through the conserved F or W. The D gene is left open where the match is weak. The size entry is marked missing in some rows and otherwise reads once, few, many or a size class.

j_call	clone_size	v_call	d_call	cdr3_nt	cdr3_aa
TRBJ2-1	few	TRBV4-1	NA	TGCGCCAGCAGCCACGGAAAACCCGACTCAGATGAGCAGTTCTTC	CASSHGKPDSDEQFF
TRBJ2-2	NA	TRBV5-1	TRBD1	TGCGCCAGCAGCTTGGGCAAGGGGGCCACCGGGGAGCTGTTTTTT	CASSLGKGATGELFF
TRBJ2-1	NA	TRBV28	NA	TGTGCCAGCAGTTTATGGGGCTCCAACAATGAGCAGTTCTTC	CASSLWGSNNEQFF
TRBJ2-5	NA	TRBV15	TRBD1	TGTGCCACCAGCAGGCTGACAGGGGAGGAAGAGACCCAGTACTTC	CATSRLTGEEETQYF
TRBJ2-3	NA	TRBV7-8	NA	TGTGCCAGCAGCTTAGCGGTTTCTGGGGATACGCAGTATTTT	CASSLAVSGDTQYF
TRBJ1-2	few	TRBV18	NA	TGTGCCAGCTCACCACTGCACAGGGCCTATGGCTACACCTTC	CASSPLHRAYGYTF
TRBJ1-1	many	TRBV12-3/TRBV12-4	NA	TGTGCCAGCAGCCCGGCAGGTAATGAAGCTTTCTTT	CASSPAGNEAFF
TRBJ2-5	NA	TRBV7-6	NA	TGTGCCAGCAGCTTAGCGGTGGGGGCAGAGACCCAGTACTTC	CASSLAVGAETQYF
TRBJ2-3	many	TRBV4-2	TRBD2	TGTGCCAGCAGCCAAGAGCTAGCGGGGGTGTCAGATACGCAGTATTTT	CASSQELAGVSDTQYF
TRBJ2-7	many	TRBV28	NA	TGTGCCAGCAGTCCGCTTCGACACGTCCAGGAGAAGTACTTC	CASSPLRHVQEKYF
TRBJ2-1	many	TRBV5-1	NA	TGCGCCAGCAGCTTGGCCACTCGTATCAGCTCCTACAATGAGCAGTTCTTC	CASSLATRISSYNEQFF
TRBJ1-1	NA	TRBV9	NA	TGTGCCAGCAGCGTAGCCTCTGAGAACACTGAAGCTTTCTTT	CASSVASENTEAFF
TRBJ2-3	NA	TRBV7-2	TRBD1	TGTGCCAGCAGCTTACAAGACAGGGGGCCGAGCACAGATACGCAGTATTTT	CASSLQDRGPSTDTQYF
TRBJ2-3	NA	TRBV28	TRBD2	TGTGCCAGCAGTCTAAGCGGGATTGGGGCAGATACGCAGTATTTT	CASSLSGIGADTQYF
TRBJ2-3	NA	TRBV2	TRBD2	TGTGCCAGCAGTGATTTCCTAGCGGGAGGGCCAGATACGCAGTATTTT	CASSDFLAGGPDTQYF
TRBJ2-7	few	TRBV27	NA	TGTGCCAGCAGTTCGGGCGGCACATCCTACGAGCAGTACTTC	CASSSGGTSYEQYF
TRBJ2-1	many	TRBV4-1	TRBD2	TGCGCCAGCAGCCAAGATGGACTAGCGGTAGCTGAGCAGTTCTTC	CASSQDGLAVAEQFF
TRBJ2-7	NA	TRBV4-1	TRBD2	TGCGCCAGCAGCCGCGGGGATGGGCTAGCGGGGTACGAGCAGTACTTC	CASSRGDGLAGYEQYF
TRBJ2-1	NA	TRBV15	TRBD2	TGTGCCACCAGCAGCCTACGGACTAGCGGGAGGCATGAGCAGTTCTTC	CATSSLRTSGRHEQFF
TRBJ2-1	NA	TRBV29-1	TRBD2	TGCAGCGTTGAAGTAAGGGCGGGGGGGTATAATGAGCAGTTCTTC	CSVEVRAGGYNEQFF
TRBJ2-7	NA	TRBV15	NA	TGTGCCACCAGCCTACGGGACGGCCCTCTGCACGAGCAGTACTTC	CATSLRDGPLHEQYF
TRBJ2-6	NA	TRBV10-3	NA	TGTGCCATCAGTGTGGGGGCCGGGGCCAACGTCCTGACTTTC	CAISVGAGANVLTF
TRBJ2-7	many	TRBV7-9	NA	TGTGCCAGCAGCTACGAGTCCTACGAGCAGTACTTC	CASSYESYEQYF
TRBJ1-3	NA	TRBV6-1	NA	TGTGCCAGCAGACCAAGGGGCTCTGGAAACACCATATATTTT	CASRPRGSGNTIYF
TRBJ1-2	NA	TRBV4-1	TRBD1	TGCGCCAGCAGCCCGGGACAGCTTTCCTTCTATGGCTACACCTTC	CASSPGQLSFYGYTF
TRBJ1-2	NA	TRBV5-6	NA	TGTGCCAGTAAATCTAGGGGACATGGCTACACCTTC	CASKSRGHGYTF
TRBJ1-1	few	TRBV24-1	TRBD1	TGTGCCACTCGACAGGGGTGGGCGACTGAAGCTTTCTTT	CATRQGWATEAFF
TRBJ1-1	NA	TRBV6-1	TRBD1	TGTGCCAGCAGGCGTACTACGGGACAGGACATGAACACTGAAGCTTTCTTT	CASRRTTGQDMNTEAFF
TRBJ2-2	NA	TRBV7-6	TRBD2	TGTGCCAGCAGCTTAGTGACACCGGGACTAGCGGGAGAACCCGGGGAGCTGCTTTTT	CASSLVTPGLAGEPGELLF
TRBJ2-1	NA	TRBV6-5	NA	TGTGCCAGCAGTTTGGACCCCCGCGATGAGCAGTTCTTC	CASSLDPRDEQFF
TRBJ2-7	NA	TRBV12-3/TRBV12-4	TRBD2	TGTGCCAGCAGTTCTAGCGGGAGGGCCGTATACGAGCAGTACTTC	CASSSSGRAVYEQYF
TRBJ1-6	NA	TRBV27	NA	TGTGCCAGCAGTCTAACGGGGCCCTATAATTCACCCCTCCACTTT	CASSLTGPYNSPLHF
TRBJ2-7	few	TRBV7-2	NA	TGTGCCAGCAGCTTAGGAGACAGTACCTACGAGCAGTACTTC	CASSLGDSTYEQYF
TRBJ2-6	few	TRBV7-9	NA	TGTGCCAACGCAAAGTCTGAGGGATCTGGGGCCAACGTCCTGACTTTC	CANAKSEGSGANVLTF
TRBJ2-7	few	TRBV7-9	NA	TGTGCCAGCAGCGACCGGGGTTCCTACGAGCAGTACTTC	CASSDRGSYEQYF
TRBJ2-1	many	TRBV20-1	NA	TGCAGTGCTGAAGAGGGGAGTCGATCGTACAATGAGCAGTTCTTC	CSAEEGSRSYNEQFF
TRBJ2-7	few	TRBV5-6	TRBD2	TGTGCCAGCAGTACCGGGGGGGCCAGTTACGAGCAGTACTTC	CASSTGGASYEQYF
TRBJ2-4	few	TRBV12-3/TRBV12-4	TRBD1	TGTGCCAGCAGTAACAGGGGTACGGGGGCCAAAAACATTCAGTACTTC	CASSNRGTGAKNIQYF
TRBJ2-3	many	TRBV5-1	NA	TGCGCCAGCAGCTACCGGGACACATCCACAGATACGCAGTATTTT	CASSYRDTSTDTQYF
TRBJ1-1	NA	TRBV5-1	NA	TGCGCCAGCCGGACAGACATGAACACTGAAGCTTTCTTT	CASRTDMNTEAFF
TRBJ2-5	many	TRBV5-1	NA	TGCGCCAGCAGCACTCAGGAGGAAGAGACCCAGTACTTC	CASSTQEEETQYF
TRBJ2-1	many	TRBV7-7	NA	TGTGCCAGCAGCTCCAAACAGGGAAACAATGAGCAGTTCTTC	CASSSKQGNNEQFF
TRBJ2-7	few	TRBV5-1	TRBD1	TGCGCCAGCAGCTCTAGGGACAGGGTGATCTACGAGCAGTACTTC	CASSSRDRVIYEQYF